The T cell receptor beta chain described here comes from a study of T cell responses to AZD1222 COVID-19 vaccine. Study conclusions and caveats: Spike-specific TCR depth and breadth grew after two AZD1222 doses. Spike regions recognized by vaccine-associated CD4 TCRs spanned the protein, led by 160-218 and 743-854. Baseline serology detected seropositivity in only a handful of AZD1222 recipients.

The protocol was immunoSEQ multiplex PCR, while the TCRdb copy is restricted to in-frame clones and leaves out a portion. The data show 90,000 to 150,000 clones, with roughly 90% seen just once and approximately 8.4% held by the top ten. CDR1 GTSNPN and CDR2 SVGIG come from the germline V gene (reference sequence). The CDR3 region is 14 residues in length, termini included. Points on this clone: Its antigen remains unknown. Since no conserved phenylalanine or tryptophan closes the CDR3, a read error is the likely cause. The limits of the CDR3 on the DNA are not certain, so only TCRdb's listed CDR3 is given.

This clonotype was sampled from an adult in good health. The material sequenced was peripheral blood, taken on day 0 of AZD1222 vaccination. The chain links TRBV30 to TRBJ1-1; TRBD1, as called in the table, went unchecked against the DNA. The CDR3 reads CAWSVGPQPGQVIH.